This TCR beta chain was profiled in a study of cytomegalovirus exposure and HLA in healthy donors. Primers: 60 Vbeta forward and 13 Jbeta reverse. Generated by immunoSEQ multiplex PCR, the TCRdb table keeps only in-frame clones and is missing some. The sample has 150,000 to 200,000 clones; 80% to 90% are singletons. Sample: PBMCs. The clonotype comes from a man aged 18 to 29 in good health and CMV-seropositive.

The CDR3: CASSQEGGGRALWGYGYTF. Here the CDR3 DNA reads TGTGCCAGCAGCCAAGAGGGGGGGGGCAGGGCCCTCTGGGGCTATGGCTACACCTTC. The chain employs TRBV14 and TRBJ1-2; D might be TRBD1 (6 bases). Trimming shortened V by 0 bases and J by 4 bases, and 24 bases separated the two germline ends. Looked up from germline, CDR1 is SGHDN and CDR2 is FVKESK. The CDR3 has 19 residues.